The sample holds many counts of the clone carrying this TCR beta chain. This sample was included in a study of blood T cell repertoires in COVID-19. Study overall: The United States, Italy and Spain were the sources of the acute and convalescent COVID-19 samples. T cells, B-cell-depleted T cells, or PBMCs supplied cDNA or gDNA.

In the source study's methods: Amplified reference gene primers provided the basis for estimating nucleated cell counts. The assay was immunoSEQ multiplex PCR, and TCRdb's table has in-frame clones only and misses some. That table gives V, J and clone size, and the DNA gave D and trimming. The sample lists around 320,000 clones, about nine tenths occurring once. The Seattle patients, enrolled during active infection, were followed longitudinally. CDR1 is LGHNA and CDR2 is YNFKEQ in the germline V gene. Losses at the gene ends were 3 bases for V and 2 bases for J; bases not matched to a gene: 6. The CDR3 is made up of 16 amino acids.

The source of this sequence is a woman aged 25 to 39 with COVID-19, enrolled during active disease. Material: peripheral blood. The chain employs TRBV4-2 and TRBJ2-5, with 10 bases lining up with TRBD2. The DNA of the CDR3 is TGTGCCAGCAGCCAGGCCACTAGCGGGAAACAAGAGACCCAGTACTTC. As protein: CASSQATSGKQETQYF.